This T cell receptor beta chain appears in the sequencing data of a study of T cell responses to AZD1222 COVID-19 vaccine. Study-wide results and caveats: Across the whole spike, CD4 TCRs peaked at regions 160-218 and 743-854. Most donors were white British and more were female, and clonal diversity was possibly underestimated. Among those given AZD1222, only six or seven were seropositive at baseline. Within unmutated variant regions lay the reported targets of nearly half of spike-specific TCRs.

As for this clone: Its antigen is not known.

Some clones are missing from TCRdb's copy, which holds only in-frame ones; the method was immunoSEQ multiplex PCR. This table holds about 150,000 clones, about nine tenths found once. The germline gives CDR1 MNHEY, CDR2 SVGAGI. The junction had 7 bases not matched to a gene; V was cut back by 4 bases and J by 7 bases. This CDR3 is built from 15 residues. The rearrangement joins TRBV6-5 to TRBJ2-7; 13 bases map to TRBD2. The material sequenced was peripheral blood, taken on day 0 of AZD1222 vaccination. This clonotype was sampled from an adult in good health. The CDR3 DNA sequence: TGTGCCAGCAGTTCAGGACTAGCGGGAGCTGGGGAGCAGTACTTC. The encoded protein is CASSSGLAGAGEQYF.